Shown below are 20 T cell receptor beta chains from a single sample sequenced in a study of T-cell memory formation after mild COVID-19. Using its own MiXCR run on the 5' RACE reads, TCRdb lists one record per CDR3 protein. The profile shows 350,000 to 500,000 distinct CDR3 sequences, 18% of them singletons. The sample was PBMCs or a T cell subset sorted from them (not recorded which). These receptors were collected from a young man who had mild COVID-19 (a few samples of this study predate the infection). Cell type and time point are not known.

This clonotype has a count of ten or more. The chain couples TRBV3-1 to TRBJ2-2; 9 bases are a match to TRBD2. The CDR3 runs to 15 residues. V was pared by 7 bases and J by 6 bases, with 9 bases of the junction left unmatched. Germline loops: CDR1 LGHDT, CDR2 YNNKEL (reference sequence). The CDR3 is CASTPSQRGAGELFF. The CDR3, as DNA: TGTGCCAGCACCCCAAGCCAGCGGGGGGCCGGGGAGCTGTTTTTT.

This chain connects TRBV4-1 to TRBJ1-1; tentatively, D is TRBD1 (6 bases). Germline V gives CDR1 MGHRA, CDR2 YSYEKL. The CDR3 contains 16 residues. V was trimmed by 0 bases and J by 1 base, leaving 12 bases between them. CDR3 sequence reads: CASSQEGGRENTEAFF. In DNA, the CDR3 is TGCGCCAGCAGCCAAGAAGGGGGGCGAGAGAACACTGAAGCTTTCTTT.

This clonotype was seen a few times. V and J are TRBV4-1 and TRBJ2-3; D uncertain. Trimming pared 0 bases from V and 2 bases from J, leaving 12 bases between. The germline V gene has CDR1 MGHRA and CDR2 YSYEKL. This CDR3 is 16 amino acids long. CDR3 sequence reads: CASSQEGHPNTDTQYF. As DNA, the CDR3 is TGCGCCAGCAGCCAAGAAGGGCACCCCAACACAGATACGCAGTATTTT.

The gene calls are TRBV7-8 and TRBJ1-2, with TRBD1 matching over 7 bases. The CDR3 loop spans 12 amino acids. The ends lost 6 bases at V and 4 bases at J; junction bases unmatched: 2. CDR1 and CDR2 (germline): SGHVS, FQNEAQ. CDR3 loop: CASSRGLYGYTF. The DNA for the CDR3 is TGTGCCAGCAGTAGGGGGCTCTATGGCTACACCTTC. Together with reference TRBV7-8 and TRBJ1-2, the CDR3 gives the full variable domain: GAGVSQSPRYKVAKRGQDVALRCDPISGHVSLFWYQQALGQGPEFLTYFQNEAQLDKSGLPSDRFFAERPEGSVSTLKIQRTQQEDSAVYLCASSRGLYGYTFGSGTRLTVV.

This clonotype was seen a few times. The J gene is TRBJ2-1, the V gene TRBV7-3; the match to TRBD2 covers 12 bases. Germline CDR1 SGHTA, CDR2 FQGTGA. This CDR3 contains 15 residues. V lost 5 bases and J lost 6; bases outside the gene matches: 5. The CDR3 nucleotides are TGTGCCAGCAGCCCGGGACTAGCGGGCGTCAATGAGCAGTTCTTC. Its translation is CASSPGLAGVNEQFF.

The CDR3 sequence: CASSLARNDLGGYTF. The CDR3 coding sequence is TGTGCCAGCAGTTTAGCGCGAAACGACCTAGGGGGCTACACCTTC. The J gene is TRBJ1-2, the V gene TRBV12-3 or TRBV12-4; D is ambiguous. The CDR3 spans 15 residues. V lost 0 bases and J 8 bases, leaving 16 bases between the germline ends.

The V and J genes are TRBV15 and TRBJ1-5, with D possibly matching TRBD1 (6 bases). The germline V gene encodes CDR1 LNHNV and CDR2 YYDKDF (reference sequence). CDR3 length: 17 amino acids. V lost 0 bases and J 4 bases, leaving 16 bases between the germline ends. CDR3 nucleotide sequence: TGTGCCACCAGCAGAGATCGGGGGAGTCAGGGGAATCAGCCCCAGCATTTT. Translation gives CATSRDRGSQGNQPQHF. The full variable domain, in which reference TRBV15 and TRBJ1-5 provide the parts outside the CDR3, is DAMVIQNPRYQVTQFGKPVTLSCSQTLNHNVMYWYQQKSSQAPKLLFHYYDKDFNNEADTPDNFQSRRPNTSFCFLDIRSPGLGDTAMYLCATSRDRGSQGNQPQHFGDGTRLSIL.

The chain uses TRBV7-9 and TRBJ2-7; 7 positions match TRBD1. This CDR3 spans 13 amino acids. V trimming: 4 bases; J trimming: 0 bases; junction bases outside the gene matches: 0. Germline V gene data show CDR1 as SEHNR and CDR2 as FQNEAQ (reference sequence). CDR3 DNA: TGTGCCAGCAGCTGGACAGGCTCCTACGAGCAGTACGTC. Protein product: CASSWTGSYEQYV.

This clonotype was seen more than once but under ten times. Here the CDR3 DNA reads TGTGCCAGCAGCTTAAATAGCGGGGGGAGGGACGAGCAGTACTTC. Amino acid sequence: CASSLNSGGRDEQYF. This chain joins TRBV7-2 and TRBJ2-7, with 10 positions matching TRBD2. V dropped 2 bases and J dropped 5; count of bases not matched to a gene: 6. The germline CDR1 and CDR2 sequences are SGHTA and FQGNSA. CDR3 length: 15 residues. The full variable domain, with the rest looked up from reference TRBV7-2 and TRBJ2-7, is GAGVSQSPSNKVTEKGKDVELRCDPISGHTALYWYRQSLGQGLEFLIYFQGNSAPDKSGLPSDRFSAERTGGSVSTLTIQRTQQEDSAVYLCASSLNSGGRDEQYFGPGTRLTVT.

This clonotype was picked up a small number of times. The chain couples TRBV4-3 to TRBJ2-3, with 12 bases aligning to TRBD2. V was clipped by 1 base and J by 0 bases; unmatched bases: 2. The CDR3 totals 17 residues. Germline V lookup: CDR1 LGHNA, CDR2 YSLEER. For the CDR3, the DNA is TGCGCCAGCAGCCAAGGGACTAGCGGGGTTAGCACAGATACGCAGTATTTT. This codes for CASSQGTSGVSTDTQYF.

The rearrangement links TRBV19 to TRBJ2-4, with D unresolved. Looked up from germline, CDR1 is LNHDA and CDR2 is SQIVND (reference sequence). V was trimmed by 5 bases and J by 9 bases, leaving 17 bases between them. This CDR3 contains 14 residues. CDR3 nucleotide sequence: TGTGCCAGTAGTCTATGGGCTCTAAATACCATTCAGTACTTC. This encodes CASSLWALNTIQYF.

Many counts were recorded for this clonotype. The chain carries TRBV2 and TRBJ2-1, with D uncertain. The CDR3 length is 10 residues. In germline, CDR1 is SNHLY, CDR2 FYNNEI. Trimming took off 6 bases at V and 10 bases at J, with 7 bases between the two ends. The CDR3 DNA follows: TGTGCCAGCAGGATCCGGGAGCAGTTCTTC. Protein: CASRIREQFF.

A few counts support this clonotype. The V call is TRBV7-9, the J call TRBJ1-2; tentative D call: TRBD1 (5 bases). Germline V gives CDR1 SEHNR, CDR2 FQNEAQ (reference sequence). V gave up 5 bases and J gave up 4 bases, with 8 bases separating them. This CDR3 contains 12 residues. This CDR3 is CASSQGTYGYTF. Here the CDR3 DNA reads TGTGCCAGCAGCCAAGGGACCTATGGCTACACCTTC. Full variable domain (rest looked up from reference TRBV7-9 and TRBJ1-2): DTGVSQNPRHKITKRGQNVTFRCDPISEHNRLYWYRQTLGQGPEFLTYFQNEAQLEKSRLLSDRFSAERPKGSFSTLEIQRTEQGDSAMYLCASSQGTYGYTFGSGTRLTVV.

This clonotype was observed at least ten times. The rearrangement joins TRBV4-3 to TRBJ2-3; D not resolved. The V end was cut by 0 bases, the J end by 2 bases, with 6 bases between. The CDR3 loop spans 14 amino acids. Per germline, CDR1 LGHNA and CDR2 YSLEER. The CDR3 nucleotides are TGCGCCAGCAGCCAAGAACCGTTCACAGATACGCAGTATTTT. Amino acids: CASSQEPFTDTQYF.

This clonotype has ten or more counts. This chain joins TRBV7-2 and TRBJ1-5, with 7 bases lining up with TRBD1. This CDR3 has 14 residues. Germline trimming cut 5 bases from V and 3 bases from J; bases unmatched to any gene: 4. Per the germline V gene, CDR1 is SGHTA and CDR2 is FQGNSA. CDR3 in amino acids: CASSPGQLNQPQHF. The CDR3 nucleotides are TGTGCCAGCAGCCCGGGACAGCTCAATCAGCCCCAGCATTTT.

This sequence joins TRBV19 and TRBJ2-2; D is possibly TRBD2 (6 bases). This CDR3 is built from 14 residues. The germline V and J ends were trimmed by 7 bases and 5 bases, with 14 bases remaining between them. CDR1 is LNHDA and CDR2 is SQIVND in the germline V gene (reference sequence). Here the CDR3 DNA reads TGTGCCAGTAATATCGTCGGGGGAACCGGGGAGCTGTTTTTT. It translates to CASNIVGGTGELFF.

This clonotype was counted many times. The CDR3 DNA reads TGCGCCAGCAGCTTGGTGGGGGGTTCCTACGAGCAGTACTTC. This translates into CASSLVGGSYEQYF. The rearrangement uses TRBV5-1 and TRBJ2-7; TRBD2 might be the D (6 bases). V lost 0 bases to trimming and J lost 1 base, with 8 bases between them. The CDR3 extends over 14 amino acids. Looked up from germline, CDR1 is SGHRS and CDR2 is YFSETQ.

The J gene is TRBJ1-5, the V gene TRBV12-3 or TRBV12-4; 8 nucleotides match TRBD1. Trimming cost V 6 bases and J 6 bases; bases outside gene matches: 4. The length of the CDR3 is 13 residues. Written as DNA, the CDR3 is TGTGCCAGCAGAGAGCAGGGGGCTCAGCCCCAGCATTTT. Translated, it gives CASREQGAQPQHF.

This chain connects TRBV20-1 to TRBJ2-5; TRBD1 is a possible D gene (6 bases). V gave up 4 bases and J gave up 4 bases, with 19 bases separating them. This CDR3 region has 15 residues. CDR1 and CDR2 from the germline V gene are DFQATT and SNEGSKA (reference sequence). DNA for the CDR3: TGCAGTGCTACTGGGGGCCGAGGCACTTCAGAGACCCAGTACTTC. It specifies CSATGGRGTSETQYF.

V is TRBV5-5 and J is TRBJ1-2, with 9 bases lining up with TRBD1. CDR3 size: 14 residues. CDR1 is SGHKS, CDR2 YYEKEE, per germline (reference sequence). Trimming at V came to 3 bases and at J to 8 bases, leaving 8 bases not matched to a gene. CDR3 protein: CASSYSTGGGGYTF. DNA of the CDR3: TGTGCCAGCAGCTATTCTACAGGGGGCGGCGGCTACACCTTC.